The rows below give T cell receptor beta chains drawn from one sample of a study of CD8 T cells in Susac syndrome. In TCRdb, the immunoSEQ multiplex PCR reads were re-called with MiXCR into one record per CDR3 protein. Of some 100,000 distinct CDR3 sequences in the sample, 80% to 95% are singletons; the top ten hold 0.11% to 0.15%. Sequenced: CD4+ T cells from PBMCs. The receptors stem from a human donor in good health. CDR3s include the opening cysteine and the closing phenylalanine or tryptophan. D genes are given only for firm matches. A row's size may be missing; if present it is once, few, many or a size class.

J gene: TRBJ2-5
CDR3 length: 14
V gene: TRBV12-3/TRBV12-4
D gene: -
clone size: -
CDR3 protein: CASSFGQGQETQYF
CDR3 DNA: TGTGCCAGCAGTTTCGGCCAGGGCCAAGAGACCCAGTACTTC

J gene: TRBJ2-6
CDR3 length: 18
V gene: TRBV3-1
D gene: -
clone size: once
CDR3 protein: CASSHNFNGSSGANVLTF
CDR3 DNA: TGTGCCAGCAGCCATAATTTTAACGGGAGTTCTGGGGCCAACGTCCTGACTTTC

J gene: TRBJ1-2
CDR3 length: 14
V gene: TRBV7-2
D gene: -
clone size: -
CDR3 protein: CASSYIQGGYGYTF
CDR3 DNA: TGTGCCAGCAGCTACATACAGGGCGGCTATGGCTACACCTTC

J gene: TRBJ2-7
CDR3 length: 14
V gene: TRBV7-9
D gene: TRBD1
clone size: -
CDR3 protein: CASSNWDRDYEQYF
CDR3 DNA: TGTGCCAGCAGCAACTGGGACAGGGACTACGAGCAGTACTTC

J gene: TRBJ2-1
CDR3 length: 11
V gene: TRBV20-1
D gene: -
clone size: -
CDR3 protein: CSAGSGNEQFF
CDR3 DNA: TGCAGTGCTGGATCCGGCAATGAGCAGTTCTTC

J gene: TRBJ2-7
CDR3 length: 19
V gene: TRBV7-9
D gene: TRBD1
clone size: -
CDR3 protein: CASSSERDRVPMSSYEQYF
CDR3 DNA: TGTGCCAGCAGCTCGGAGAGAGACAGGGTACCCATGAGCTCCTACGAGCAGTACTTC

J gene: TRBJ1-5
CDR3 length: 16
V gene: TRBV11-2
D gene: -
clone size: -
CDR3 protein: CASSLDGGVGIQPQHF
CDR3 DNA: TGTGCCAGCAGCTTAGATGGAGGGGTAGGGATTCAGCCCCAGCATTTT

J gene: TRBJ2-5
CDR3 length: 14
V gene: TRBV15
D gene: -
clone size: -
CDR3 protein: CATTVDLTGKTQYF
CDR3 DNA: TGTGCCACCACCGTTGACCTGACGGGGAAGACCCAGTACTTC

J gene: TRBJ2-7
CDR3 length: 14
V gene: TRBV14
D gene: -
clone size: -
CDR3 protein: CASSQEWGDYEQYF
CDR3 DNA: TGTGCCAGCAGCCAAGAATGGGGGGACTACGAGCAGTACTTC

J gene: TRBJ2-2
CDR3 length: 14
V gene: TRBV9
D gene: -
clone size: -
CDR3 protein: CASSVSGFGEELFF
CDR3 DNA: TGTGCCAGCAGCGTTTCGGGATTCGGTGAGGAGCTGTTTTTT

J gene: TRBJ1-2
CDR3 length: 12
V gene: TRBV25-1
D gene: TRBD1
clone size: -
CDR3 protein: CASGGDRDGYTF
CDR3 DNA: TGTGCCAGCGGTGGGGACAGGGACGGCTACACCTTC

J gene: TRBJ1-1
CDR3 length: 13
V gene: TRBV30
D gene: -
clone size: -
CDR3 protein: CAWSVEGDTEAFF
CDR3 DNA: TGTGCCTGGAGTGTAGAAGGCGACACTGAAGCTTTCTTT

J gene: TRBJ1-4
CDR3 length: 16
V gene: TRBV19
D gene: -
clone size: -
CDR3 protein: CASSIGQGSTNEKLFF
CDR3 DNA: TGTGCCAGTAGTATCGGGCAGGGTTCGACTAATGAAAAACTGTTTTTT

J gene: TRBJ2-7
CDR3 length: 17
V gene: TRBV20-1
D gene: TRBD2
clone size: -
CDR3 protein: CSAPILVEREGSYEQYF
CDR3 DNA: TGCAGTGCTCCGATATTGGTTGAGCGGGAGGGCTCCTACGAGCAGTACTTC

J gene: TRBJ1-3
CDR3 length: 15
V gene: TRBV7-2
D gene: -
clone size: -
CDR3 protein: CASSGSGLSGNTIYF
CDR3 DNA: TGTGCCAGCAGTGGGTCTGGGCTCTCTGGAAACACCATATATTTT

J gene: TRBJ2-1
CDR3 length: 15
V gene: TRBV2
D gene: -
clone size: -
CDR3 protein: CASSELGGLYNEQFF
CDR3 DNA: TGTGCCAGCAGTGAATTAGGCGGGCTCTACAATGAGCAGTTCTTC

J gene: TRBJ2-7
CDR3 length: 14
V gene: TRBV27
D gene: -
clone size: few
CDR3 protein: CASSFYRGGNEQYF
CDR3 DNA: TGTGCCAGCAGTTTCTACAGGGGAGGCAACGAGCAGTACTTC

J gene: TRBJ1-5
CDR3 length: 15
V gene: TRBV12-3/TRBV12-4
D gene: TRBD1
clone size: -
CDR3 protein: CASSGQGGSNQPQHF
CDR3 DNA: TGTGCCAGCAGCGGACAGGGAGGAAGCAATCAGCCCCAGCATTTT

J gene: TRBJ2-3
CDR3 length: 14
V gene: TRBV6-5
D gene: -
clone size: once
CDR3 protein: CASTTGSYTDTQYF
CDR3 DNA: TGTGCCAGCACCACCGGGTCCTACACAGATACGCAGTATTTT

J gene: TRBJ2-7
CDR3 length: 14
V gene: TRBV7-9
D gene: -
clone size: -
CDR3 protein: CASSSPPHNYEQYF
CDR3 DNA: TGTGCCAGCAGCTCCCCCCCTCATAACTACGAGCAGTACTTC

J gene: TRBJ2-1
CDR3 length: 14
V gene: TRBV2
D gene: TRBD2
clone size: -
CDR3 protein: CATIAGGSYNEQFF
CDR3 DNA: TGTGCCACTATAGCGGGCGGCTCCTACAATGAGCAGTTCTTC

J gene: TRBJ1-5
CDR3 length: 15
V gene: TRBV3-1
D gene: -
clone size: -
CDR3 protein: CASSQGLQGNQPQHF
CDR3 DNA: TGTGCCAGCAGCCAAGGTCTCCAGGGAAATCAGCCCCAGCATTTT

J gene: TRBJ2-4
CDR3 length: 14
V gene: TRBV6-5
D gene: -
clone size: -
CDR3 protein: CASWGVGGRNIQYF
CDR3 DNA: TGTGCCAGCTGGGGGGTAGGGGGCAGGAACATTCAGTACTTC

J gene: TRBJ2-6
CDR3 length: 18
V gene: TRBV4-3
D gene: -
clone size: -
CDR3 protein: CASSQGGPLSAGANVLTF
CDR3 DNA: TGCGCCAGCAGCCAAGGAGGTCCCCTATCGGCTGGGGCCAACGTCCTGACTTTC

J gene: TRBJ2-3
CDR3 length: 17
V gene: TRBV4-2
D gene: -
clone size: -
CDR3 protein: CASSQDGGRGATDTQYF
CDR3 DNA: TGTGCCAGCAGCCAAGATGGTGGTCGCGGGGCCACAGATACGCAGTATTTT

J gene: TRBJ2-7
CDR3 length: 15
V gene: TRBV10-3
D gene: -
clone size: -
CDR3 protein: CAISDGGHTGYEQYF
CDR3 DNA: TGTGCCATCAGTGATGGGGGGCACACTGGCTACGAGCAGTACTTC

J gene: TRBJ2-1
CDR3 length: 15
V gene: TRBV3-1
D gene: -
clone size: -
CDR3 protein: CASSQWASGSNEQFF
CDR3 DNA: TGTGCCAGCAGCCAATGGGCTAGTGGTTCCAATGAGCAGTTCTTC

J gene: TRBJ2-7
CDR3 length: 13
V gene: TRBV12-3/TRBV12-4
D gene: -
clone size: -
CDR3 protein: CASSLWSSYEQCF
CDR3 DNA: TGTGCCAGCAGTCTTTGGTCCTCCTACGAGCAGTGCTTC

J gene: TRBJ2-6
CDR3 length: 15
V gene: TRBV19
D gene: -
clone size: -
CDR3 protein: CASIPRGVGANVLTF
CDR3 DNA: TGTGCCAGTATTCCCAGGGGCGTCGGGGCCAACGTCCTGACTTTC

J gene: TRBJ2-7
CDR3 length: 16
V gene: TRBV5-4
D gene: TRBD1
clone size: -
CDR3 protein: CASSLDRGNPQGEQYF
CDR3 DNA: TGTGCCAGCAGCTTGGACAGGGGCAACCCCCAGGGCGAGCAGTACTTC

J gene: TRBJ1-2
CDR3 length: 13
V gene: TRBV30
D gene: -
clone size: -
CDR3 protein: CAWSLQGHYGYTF
CDR3 DNA: TGTGCCTGGAGTCTACAGGGCCACTATGGCTACACCTTC

J gene: TRBJ2-2
CDR3 length: 16
V gene: TRBV5-1
D gene: TRBD1
clone size: -
CDR3 protein: CASRAGQGMMTGELFF
CDR3 DNA: TGCGCCAGCAGGGCGGGACAGGGGATGATGACCGGGGAGCTGTTTTTT

J gene: TRBJ2-5
CDR3 length: 14
V gene: TRBV18
D gene: -
clone size: once
CDR3 protein: CASSPDGARETQYF
CDR3 DNA: TGTGCCAGCTCACCGGACGGGGCCAGGGAGACCCAGTACTTC

J gene: TRBJ2-7
CDR3 length: 12
V gene: TRBV29-1
D gene: -
clone size: -
CDR3 protein: CSALGASYEQYF
CDR3 DNA: TGCAGCGCCCTGGGGGCGAGCTACGAGCAGTACTTC

J gene: TRBJ1-2
CDR3 length: 14
V gene: TRBV19
D gene: -
clone size: -
CDR3 protein: CASTAGAYNYGYTF
CDR3 DNA: TGTGCCAGTACGGCAGGGGCCTACAACTATGGCTACACCTTC

J gene: TRBJ1-6
CDR3 length: 16
V gene: TRBV5-1
D gene: -
clone size: once
CDR3 protein: CASSRTASSYNSPLHF
CDR3 DNA: TGCGCCAGCAGTAGGACGGCAAGCTCCTATAATTCACCCCTCCACTTT

J gene: TRBJ1-2
CDR3 length: 15
V gene: TRBV15
D gene: TRBD1
clone size: -
CDR3 protein: CATSKTGTGFMGYTF
CDR3 DNA: TGTGCCACCAGTAAAACCGGGACAGGCTTCATGGGCTACACCTTC

J gene: TRBJ2-5
CDR3 length: 11
V gene: TRBV29-1
D gene: -
clone size: -
CDR3 protein: CSVGPGETQYF
CDR3 DNA: TGCAGCGTCGGCCCCGGAGAGACCCAGTACTTC

J gene: TRBJ1-2
CDR3 length: 12
V gene: TRBV29-1
D gene: TRBD1
clone size: once
CDR3 protein: CSGGTGNYGYTF
CDR3 DNA: TGCAGCGGTGGGACAGGGAACTATGGCTACACCTTC

J gene: TRBJ2-3
CDR3 length: 19
V gene: TRBV4-2
D gene: TRBD2
clone size: -
CDR3 protein: CASSQDWGGLAGNTDTQYF
CDR3 DNA: TGTGCCAGCAGCCAAGATTGGGGCGGGCTAGCGGGGAATACAGATACGCAGTATTTT

J gene: TRBJ2-1
CDR3 length: 15
V gene: TRBV3-1
D gene: -
clone size: -
CDR3 protein: CASSQGGGRRNEQFF
CDR3 DNA: TGTGCCAGCAGCCAAGGGGGGGGCCGTAGGAATGAGCAGTTCTTC